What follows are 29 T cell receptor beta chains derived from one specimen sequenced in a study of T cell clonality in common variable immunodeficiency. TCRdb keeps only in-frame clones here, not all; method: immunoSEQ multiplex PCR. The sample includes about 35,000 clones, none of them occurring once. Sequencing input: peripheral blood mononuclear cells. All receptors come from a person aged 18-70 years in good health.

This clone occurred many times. CDR3 residues: CAWSPPGGPPDTQYF. CDR3 DNA, as far as it was read: TGTGCCTGGAGCCCCCCGGGGGGGCCCCCAGATACG. The chain couples TRBV30 to TRBJ2-3; 8 bases agree with TRBD2. The sequence runs out 3 residues before the end of the CDR3; the remainder is reconstructed from the germline J gene. The CDR3 has 15 amino acids. V lost 3 bases, J lost 4 bases, and 9 bases stayed unmatched. In germline, CDR1 is GTSNPN, CDR2 SVGIG (reference sequence).

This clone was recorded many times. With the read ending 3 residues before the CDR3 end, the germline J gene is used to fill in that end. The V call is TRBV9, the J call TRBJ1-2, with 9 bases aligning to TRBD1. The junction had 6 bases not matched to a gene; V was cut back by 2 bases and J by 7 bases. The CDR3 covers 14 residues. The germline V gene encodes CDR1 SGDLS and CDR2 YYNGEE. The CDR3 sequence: CASSVSGTGFGYTF. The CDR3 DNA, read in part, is TGTGCCAGCAGCGTCTCCGGGACAGGGTTTGGC.

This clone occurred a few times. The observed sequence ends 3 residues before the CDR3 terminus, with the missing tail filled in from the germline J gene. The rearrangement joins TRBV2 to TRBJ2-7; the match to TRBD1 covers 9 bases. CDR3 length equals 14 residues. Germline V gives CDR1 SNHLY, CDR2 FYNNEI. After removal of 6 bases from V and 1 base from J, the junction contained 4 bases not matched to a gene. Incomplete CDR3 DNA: TGTGCCAGCAGGGGACAGGGCGCATCCTACGAG. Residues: CASRGQGASYE. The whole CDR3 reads CASRGQGASYEQYF. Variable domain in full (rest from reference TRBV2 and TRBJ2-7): EPEVTQTPSHQVTQMGQEVILRCVPISNHLYFYWYRQILGQKVEFLVSFYNNEISEKSEIFDDQFSVERPDGSNFTLKIRSTKLEDSAMYFCASRGQGASYEQYFGPGTRLTVT.

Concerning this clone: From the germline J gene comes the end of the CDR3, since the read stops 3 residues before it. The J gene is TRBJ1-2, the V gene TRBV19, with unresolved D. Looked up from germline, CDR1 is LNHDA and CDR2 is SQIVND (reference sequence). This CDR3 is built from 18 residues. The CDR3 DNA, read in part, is TGTGCCAGTAGTATAGGTCTTAAGGCGGGAGCGACCTACAATGAC. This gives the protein CASSIGLKAGATYND. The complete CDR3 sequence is CASSIGLKAGATYNDYTF.

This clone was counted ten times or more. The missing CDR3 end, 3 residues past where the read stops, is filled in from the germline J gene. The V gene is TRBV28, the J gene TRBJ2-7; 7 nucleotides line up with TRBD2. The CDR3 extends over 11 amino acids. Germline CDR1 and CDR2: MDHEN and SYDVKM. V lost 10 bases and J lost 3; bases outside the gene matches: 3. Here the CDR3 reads CATSGLYEQYF. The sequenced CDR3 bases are TGTGCCACTAGCGGCCTCTACGAG. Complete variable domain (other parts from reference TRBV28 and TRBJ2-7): DVKVTQSSRYLVKRTGEKVFLECVQDMDHENMFWYRQDPGLGLRLIYFSYDVKMKEKGDIPEGYSVSREKKERFSLILESASTNQTSMYLCATSGLYEQYFGPGTRLTVT.

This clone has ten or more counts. Partial CDR3 DNA: TGTGCCAGCTCACCCGAGGGGAACCCCTACGAG. This sequence encodes CASSPEGNPYE. From start to end, the CDR3 is CASSPEGNPYEQYF. This chain connects TRBV18 to TRBJ2-7; D might be TRBD1 or TRBD2, each matching 5 bases. From the germline J gene comes the end of the CDR3, since the read stops 3 residues before it. Trimming removed 3 bases at V and 2 bases at J, with 11 bases between. This CDR3 contains 14 residues. CDR1 and CDR2 from the germline V gene are KGHSH and LQKENI. The full variable domain, completed using reference TRBV18 and TRBJ2-7, is NAGVMQNPRHLVRRRGQEARLRCSPMKGHSHVYWYRQLPEEGLKFMVYLQKENIIDESGMPKERFSAEFPKEGPSILRIQQVVRGDSAAYFCASSPEGNPYEQYFGPGTRLTVT.

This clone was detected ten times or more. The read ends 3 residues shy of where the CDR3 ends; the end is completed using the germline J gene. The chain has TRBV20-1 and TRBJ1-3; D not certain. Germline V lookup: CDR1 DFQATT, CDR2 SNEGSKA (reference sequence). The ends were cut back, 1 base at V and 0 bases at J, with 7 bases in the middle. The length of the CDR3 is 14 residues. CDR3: CSARGPVSGNTIYF. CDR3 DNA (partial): TGCAGTGCTAGAGGGCCAGTCTCTGGAAACACC.

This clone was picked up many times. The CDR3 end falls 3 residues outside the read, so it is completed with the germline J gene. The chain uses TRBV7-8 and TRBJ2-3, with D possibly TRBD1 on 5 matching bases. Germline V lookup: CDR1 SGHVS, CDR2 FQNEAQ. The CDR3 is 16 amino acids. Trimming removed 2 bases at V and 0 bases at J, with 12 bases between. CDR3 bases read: TGTGCCAGCAGCTTAACATTCAGGGCGAGCACAGATACG. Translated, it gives CASSLTFRASTDT. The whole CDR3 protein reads CASSLTFRASTDTQYF.

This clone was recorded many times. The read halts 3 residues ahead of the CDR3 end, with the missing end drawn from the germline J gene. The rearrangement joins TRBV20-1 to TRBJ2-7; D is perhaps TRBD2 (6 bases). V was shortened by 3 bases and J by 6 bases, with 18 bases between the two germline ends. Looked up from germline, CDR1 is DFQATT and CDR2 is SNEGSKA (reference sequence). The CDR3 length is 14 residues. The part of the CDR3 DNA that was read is TGCAGTGCTAGCTACGGGACTGCCTTTGGCGAG. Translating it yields CSASYGTAFGE. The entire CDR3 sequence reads CSASYGTAFGEQYF.

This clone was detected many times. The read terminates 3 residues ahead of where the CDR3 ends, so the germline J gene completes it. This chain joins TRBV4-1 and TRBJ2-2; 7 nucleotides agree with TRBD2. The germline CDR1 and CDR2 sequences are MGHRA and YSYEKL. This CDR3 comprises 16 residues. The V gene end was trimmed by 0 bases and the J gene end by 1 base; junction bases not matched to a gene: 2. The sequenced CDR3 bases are TGCGCCAGCAGCCAAGAGGTAGCGGGGAACACCGGGGAG. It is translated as CASSQEVAGNTGE. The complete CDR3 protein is CASSQEVAGNTGELFF.

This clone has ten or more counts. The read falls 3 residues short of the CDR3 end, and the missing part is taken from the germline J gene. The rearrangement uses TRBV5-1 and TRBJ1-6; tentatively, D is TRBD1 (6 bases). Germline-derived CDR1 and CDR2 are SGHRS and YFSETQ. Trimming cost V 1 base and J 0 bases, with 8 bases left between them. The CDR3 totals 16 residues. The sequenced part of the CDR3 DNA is TGCGCCAGCAGCTTGAGAGGGGGCTCCTATAATTCACCC. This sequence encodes CASSLRGGSYNSP. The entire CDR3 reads CASSLRGGSYNSPLHF.

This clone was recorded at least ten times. The sequenced part of the CDR3 DNA is TGCGCCAGCAGCTTGGCCGGGGGGGCAGATACG. Translated, it gives CASSLAGGADT. The whole CDR3 is CASSLAGGADTQYF. This chain uses TRBV5-1 with TRBJ2-3, with 8 bases fitting TRBD2. The missing CDR3 end, 3 residues past where the read stops, is filled in from the germline J gene. With V trimmed by 0 bases and J by 4 bases, 1 base remained unmatched. Germline CDR1 reads SGHRS; CDR2 reads YFSETQ. This CDR3 has 14 residues.

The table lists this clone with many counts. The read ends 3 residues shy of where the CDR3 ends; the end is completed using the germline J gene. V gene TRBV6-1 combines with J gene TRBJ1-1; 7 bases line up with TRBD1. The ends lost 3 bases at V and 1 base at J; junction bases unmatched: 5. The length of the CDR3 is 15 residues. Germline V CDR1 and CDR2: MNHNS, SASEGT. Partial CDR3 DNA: TGTGCCAGCAGTGACCGGGGACAGAAGAACACTGAA. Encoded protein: CASSDRGQKNTE. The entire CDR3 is CASSDRGQKNTEAFF.

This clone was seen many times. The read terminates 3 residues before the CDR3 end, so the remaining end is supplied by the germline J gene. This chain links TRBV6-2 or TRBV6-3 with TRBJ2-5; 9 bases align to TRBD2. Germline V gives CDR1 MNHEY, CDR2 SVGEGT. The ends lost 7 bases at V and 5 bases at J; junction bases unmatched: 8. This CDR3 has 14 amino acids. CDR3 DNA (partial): TGTGCCAGCAACCGCGGGGGGGCAGAGGAGACC. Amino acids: CASNRGGAEET. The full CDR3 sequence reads CASNRGGAEETQYF.

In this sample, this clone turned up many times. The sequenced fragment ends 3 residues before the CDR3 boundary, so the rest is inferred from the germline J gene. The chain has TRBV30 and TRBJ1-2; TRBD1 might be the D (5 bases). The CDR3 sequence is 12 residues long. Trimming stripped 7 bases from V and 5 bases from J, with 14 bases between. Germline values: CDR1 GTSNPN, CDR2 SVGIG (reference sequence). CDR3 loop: CAYSGTGYGYTF. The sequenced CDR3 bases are TGTGCCTACTCCGGGACTGGTTATGGC.

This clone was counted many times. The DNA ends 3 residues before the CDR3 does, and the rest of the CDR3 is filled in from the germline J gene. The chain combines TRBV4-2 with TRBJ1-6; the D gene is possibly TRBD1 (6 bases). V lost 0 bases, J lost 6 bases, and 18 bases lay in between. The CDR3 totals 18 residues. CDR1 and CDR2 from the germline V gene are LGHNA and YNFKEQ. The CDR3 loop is CASSQDLSRGAVNSPLHF. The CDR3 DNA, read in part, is TGTGCCAGCAGCCAAGACCTCAGTCGGGGGGCCGTTAATTCACCC.

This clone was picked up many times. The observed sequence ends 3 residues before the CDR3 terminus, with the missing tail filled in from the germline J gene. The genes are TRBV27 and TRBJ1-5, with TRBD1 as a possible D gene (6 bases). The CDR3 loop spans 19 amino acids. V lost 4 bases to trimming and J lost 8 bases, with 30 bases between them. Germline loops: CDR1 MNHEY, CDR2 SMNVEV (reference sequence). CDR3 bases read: TGTGCCAGCAGTTCCGGACTAGCGGGGGCCCGTAACTACCAAGAGCCC. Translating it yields CASSSGLAGARNYQEP. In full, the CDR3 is CASSSGLAGARNYQEPQHF.

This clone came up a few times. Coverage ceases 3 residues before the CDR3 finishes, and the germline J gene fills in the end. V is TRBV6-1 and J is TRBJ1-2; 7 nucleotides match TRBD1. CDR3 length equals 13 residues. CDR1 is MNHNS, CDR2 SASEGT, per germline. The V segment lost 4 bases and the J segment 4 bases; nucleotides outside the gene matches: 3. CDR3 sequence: CASSAGQSYGYTF. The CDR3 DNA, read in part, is TGTGCCAGCAGTGCGGGACAGAGCTATGGC.

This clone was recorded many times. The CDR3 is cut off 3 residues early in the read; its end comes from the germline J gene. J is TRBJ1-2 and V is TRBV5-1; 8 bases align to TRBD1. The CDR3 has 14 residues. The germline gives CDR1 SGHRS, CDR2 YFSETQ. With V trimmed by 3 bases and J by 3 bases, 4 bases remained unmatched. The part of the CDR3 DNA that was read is TGCGCCAGCAGCTCTCAGGGGGCGGACTATGGC. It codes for CASSSQGADYG. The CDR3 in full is CASSSQGADYGYTF.

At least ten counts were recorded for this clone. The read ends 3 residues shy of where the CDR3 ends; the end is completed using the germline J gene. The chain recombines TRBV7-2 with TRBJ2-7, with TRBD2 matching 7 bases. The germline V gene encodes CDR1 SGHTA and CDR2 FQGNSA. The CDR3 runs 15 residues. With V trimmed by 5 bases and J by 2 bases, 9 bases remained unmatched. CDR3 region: CASSMSAGRTYEQYF. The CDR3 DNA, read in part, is TGTGCCAGCAGCATGTCAGCGGGGCGGACCTACGAG.

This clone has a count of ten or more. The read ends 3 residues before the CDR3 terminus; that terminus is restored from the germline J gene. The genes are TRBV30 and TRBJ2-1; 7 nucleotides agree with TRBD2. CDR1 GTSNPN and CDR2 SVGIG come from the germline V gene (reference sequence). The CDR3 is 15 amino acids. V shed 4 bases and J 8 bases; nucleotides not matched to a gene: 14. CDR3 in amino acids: CAWIVGDYPSDEQFF. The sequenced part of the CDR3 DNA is TGTGCCTGGATCGTCGGGGACTACCCTAGCGATGAG.

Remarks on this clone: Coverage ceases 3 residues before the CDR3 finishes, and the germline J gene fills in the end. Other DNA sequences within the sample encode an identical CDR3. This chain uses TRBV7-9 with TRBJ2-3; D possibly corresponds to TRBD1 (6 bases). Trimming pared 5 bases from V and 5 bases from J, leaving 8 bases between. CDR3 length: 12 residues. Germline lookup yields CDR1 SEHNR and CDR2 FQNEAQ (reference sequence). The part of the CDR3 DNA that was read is TGTGCCAGCAGCCAGGGGCTAGATACG. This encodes CASSQGLDT. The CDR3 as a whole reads CASSQGLDTQYF.

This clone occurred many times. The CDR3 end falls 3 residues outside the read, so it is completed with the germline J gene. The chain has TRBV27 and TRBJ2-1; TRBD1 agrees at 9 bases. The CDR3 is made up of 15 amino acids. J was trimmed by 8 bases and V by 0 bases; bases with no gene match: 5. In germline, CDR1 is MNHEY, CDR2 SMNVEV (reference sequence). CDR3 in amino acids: CASSLSGTGIYEQFF. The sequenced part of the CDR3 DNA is TGTGCCAGCAGTTTATCTGGGACAGGGATTTATGAG.

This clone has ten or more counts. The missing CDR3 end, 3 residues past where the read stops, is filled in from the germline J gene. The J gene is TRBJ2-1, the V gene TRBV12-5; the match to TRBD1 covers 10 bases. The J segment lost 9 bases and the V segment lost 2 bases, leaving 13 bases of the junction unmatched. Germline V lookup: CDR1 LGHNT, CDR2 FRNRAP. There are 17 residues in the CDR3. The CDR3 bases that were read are TGTGCTAGTGGTTTGAGTATCGGGACAGGGGCTCGATTTGAG. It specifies CASGLSIGTGARFE. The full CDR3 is CASGLSIGTGARFEQFF.

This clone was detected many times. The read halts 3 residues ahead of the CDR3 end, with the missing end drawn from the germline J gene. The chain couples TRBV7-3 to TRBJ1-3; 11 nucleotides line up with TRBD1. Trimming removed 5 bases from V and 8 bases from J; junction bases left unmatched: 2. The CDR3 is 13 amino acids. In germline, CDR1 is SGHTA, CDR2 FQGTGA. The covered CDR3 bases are TGTGCCAGCAGCCCGGGACAGGGGGACACC. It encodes CASSPGQGDT. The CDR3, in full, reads CASSPGQGDTIYF.

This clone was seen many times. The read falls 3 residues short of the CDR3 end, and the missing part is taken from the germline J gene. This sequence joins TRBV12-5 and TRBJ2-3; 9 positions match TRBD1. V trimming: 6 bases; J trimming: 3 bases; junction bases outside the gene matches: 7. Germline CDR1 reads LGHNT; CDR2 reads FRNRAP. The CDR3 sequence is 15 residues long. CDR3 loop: CASGSGQGLTDTQYF. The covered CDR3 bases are TGTGCTAGTGGCTCCGGACAGGGGCTGACAGATACG. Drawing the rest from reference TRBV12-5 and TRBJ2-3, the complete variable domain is DARVTQTPRHKVTEMGQEVTMRCQPILGHNTVFWYRQTMMQGLELLAYFRNRAPLDDSGMPKDRFSAEMPDATLATLKIQPSEPRDSAVYFCASGSGQGLTDTQYFGPGTRLTVL.

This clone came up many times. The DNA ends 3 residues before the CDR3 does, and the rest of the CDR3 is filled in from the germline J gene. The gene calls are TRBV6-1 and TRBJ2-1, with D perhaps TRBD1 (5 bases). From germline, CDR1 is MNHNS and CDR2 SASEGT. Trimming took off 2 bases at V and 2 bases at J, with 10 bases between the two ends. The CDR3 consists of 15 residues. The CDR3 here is CASSESLGPYNEQFF. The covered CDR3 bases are TGTGCCAGCAGTGAAAGTCTGGGGCCCTACAATGAG.

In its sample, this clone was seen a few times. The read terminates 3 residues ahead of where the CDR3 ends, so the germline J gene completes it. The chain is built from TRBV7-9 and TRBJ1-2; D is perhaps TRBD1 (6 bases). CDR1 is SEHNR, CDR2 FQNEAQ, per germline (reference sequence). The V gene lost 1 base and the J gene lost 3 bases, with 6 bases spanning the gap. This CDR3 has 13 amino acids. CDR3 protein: CASSLGTDYGYTF. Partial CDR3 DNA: TGTGCCAGCAGCTTAGGGACAGACTATGGC.

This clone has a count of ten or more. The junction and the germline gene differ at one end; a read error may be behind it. The CDR3 spells CASSFLAGQETQYF. CDR3 bases read: TGTGCTAGCAGCTTTCTAGCGGGGCAAGAGACC. The chain recombines TRBV7-7 with TRBJ2-5; 9 positions agree with TRBD2. The read is 3 residues too short to cover the CDR3 end, so that end is filled in from the germline J gene. This CDR3 spans 14 amino acids. Germline V gene data show CDR1 as SSHAT and CDR2 as FNYEAQ (reference sequence).